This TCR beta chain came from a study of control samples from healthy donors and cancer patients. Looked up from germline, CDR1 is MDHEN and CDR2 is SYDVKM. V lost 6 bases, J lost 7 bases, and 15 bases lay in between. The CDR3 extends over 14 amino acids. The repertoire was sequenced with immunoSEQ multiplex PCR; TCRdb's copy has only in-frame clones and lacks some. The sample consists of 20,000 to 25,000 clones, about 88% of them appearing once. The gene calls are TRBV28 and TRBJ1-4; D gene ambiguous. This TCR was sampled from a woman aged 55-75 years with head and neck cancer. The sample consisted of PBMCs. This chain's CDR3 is CASSPRDLIEKLFF. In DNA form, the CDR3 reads TGTGCCAGCAGCCCACGGGATCTAATTGAAAAACTGTTTTTT. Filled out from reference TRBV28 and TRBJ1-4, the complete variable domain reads DVKVTQSSRYLVKRTGEKVFLECVQDMDHENMFWYRQDPGLGLRLIYFSYDVKMKEKGDIPEGYSVSREKKERFSLILESASTNQTSMYLCASSPRDLIEKLFFGSGTQLSVL.